Presented here are 20 T cell receptor beta chains from one specimen sequenced in a study of CD8 T cells in ankylosing spondylitis (dated by TCRdb to the late 2010s). The library was produced with 5' RACE. TCRdb names Illumina HiSeq 2500 as the instrument used. TCRdb reprocessed the public reads (quality trimming at Q25 with fastp, clone calling with MiXCR) and kept in-frame beta chains. Each entry is one CDR3 protein sequence, shown with its most common DNA and genes. Within this sample are roughly 150,000 distinct CDR3 sequences, with about 7.3% of them counted one time only. Around 12% of the sample is taken by the ten largest. The sequenced sample consisted of blood, either unsorted or a sorted T cell fraction (not recorded which). The receptors were gathered from a female donor with ankylosing spondylitis or in good health (not recorded which).

V usage is TRBV24-1 and J usage is TRBJ2-7; D unclear. Germline assignment: CDR1 KGHDR and CDR2 SFDVKD. The germline V and J ends were trimmed by 12 bases and 5 bases, with 13 bases remaining between them. The CDR3 is 11 amino acids. CDR3 coding DNA: TGTGCCCCACCACGGGTTAACGAGCAGTACTTC. Translating gives CAPPRVNEQYF.

In regard to this clonotype: A read error may be the cause here, since a much bigger clone is one base away. The chain joins TRBV4-2 to TRBJ2-6; a weak D match, TRBD2 (5 bases). The germline CDR1 and CDR2 sequences are LGHNA and YNFKEQ. The CDR3 runs 16 residues. The CDR3 DNA is TGTGCCAGCAGCCAAGATGAGCGGTCTGGGGACAACGTCCTGACTTTC. It translates to CASSQDERSGDNVLTF.

This clonotype has a count of ten or more. The rearrangement joins TRBV7-6 to TRBJ1-1; no clear D gene. Germline V gives CDR1 SGHVS, CDR2 FNYEAQ. V gave up 10 bases and J gave up 4 bases, with 13 bases separating them. CDR3 length equals 12 residues. The CDR3 nucleotides are TGTGCCATAATAGGGTCCGGCACTGAAGCTTTCTTT. Encoded protein: CAIIGSGTEAFF.

This clonotype was detected many times. V gene TRBV6-1 combines with J gene TRBJ1-1, with D perhaps TRBD1 (6 bases). This CDR3 spans 15 amino acids. Germline V gene data show CDR1 as MNHNS and CDR2 as SASEGT. V lost 6 bases and J lost 1, with 15 bases in between. The CDR3 DNA sequence: TGTGCCAGCAGACCGACAGGTCAACCGAACACTGAAGCTTTCTTT. Amino acid sequence: CASRPTGQPNTEAFF.

This clonotype came up many times. The chain recombines TRBV7-9 with TRBJ2-1; D is possibly TRBD1 (5 bases). The germline V and J ends were trimmed by 0 bases and 8 bases, with 8 bases remaining between them. The CDR3 spans 13 residues. The germline V gene has CDR1 SEHNR and CDR2 FQNEAQ (reference sequence). DNA of the CDR3: TGTGCCAGCAGCTTAGCAGGGGCCGATGAGCAGTTCTTC. As protein: CASSLAGADEQFF.

To note about this clonotype: This sequence may be a read error, since a much larger clone differs from it by one base. This sequence joins TRBV5-1 and TRBJ2-5, with D perhaps being TRBD1 or TRBD2 (5 bases each). The CDR3 has 15 amino acids. The V gene's germline CDR1 is SGHRS and CDR2 YFSETQ. CDR3: CASTLTGTTEETQYF. CDR3 in DNA: TGCGCCAGCACCTTGACCGGGACGACGGAAGAGACCCAGTACTTC.

Details on this clonotype: One end of the junction varies from germline; a read error may be responsible. The CDR3 DNA follows: TGTGCCAGCAGCTTGGTGGGGCGGGGGCGGACCTACGAGCACTACTTC. It codes for CASSLVGRGRTYEHYF. V is TRBV5-8 and J is TRBJ2-7; weak D call: TRBD2 (7 bases). Germline values: CDR1 SGHTS, CDR2 YDEGEE. This CDR3 spans 16 amino acids.

This clonotype was recorded at least ten times. The rearrangement uses TRBV2 and TRBJ2-1; D not certain. This CDR3 has 13 amino acids. CDR1 and CDR2 (germline): SNHLY, FYNNEI. Trimming cost V 3 bases and J 3 bases, with 6 bases left between them. Here the CDR3 DNA reads TGTGCCAGCAGTGACGTGAACTACAATGAGCAGTTCTTC. Translating it yields CASSDVNYNEQFF.

V usage is TRBV23-1 and J usage is TRBJ1-4, with D uncertain. TRBV23-1 is known as an ORF, though its function is uncertain. The germline V and J ends were trimmed by 7 bases and 11 bases, with 17 bases remaining between them. This CDR3 is built from 13 residues. The CDR3 spells CASIPDPMAKLFF. CDR3 DNA sequence: TGCGCCAGCATCCCAGACCCAATGGCGAAACTGTTTTTT.

This clonotype was counted at least ten times. The chain couples TRBV7-6 to TRBJ1-2; weak D call: TRBD1 (5 bases). The germline V and J ends were trimmed by 2 bases and 6 bases, with 16 bases remaining between them. The germline V gene encodes CDR1 SGHVS and CDR2 FNYEAQ. The CDR3 totals 15 residues. CDR3 DNA sequence: TGTGCCAGCAGCTTAAACGGGGGGAAGGAGAATGGCTACACCTTC. Protein: CASSLNGGKENGYTF.

The chain joins TRBV7-9 to TRBJ1-5; D unresolved. V lost 3 bases, J lost 6 bases, and 9 bases lay in between. Germline CDR1 and CDR2: SEHNR and FQNEAQ (reference sequence). This CDR3 comprises 13 residues. The CDR3 loop reads CASSFVEGQPQHF. The CDR3 region has the DNA TGTGCCAGCAGCTTTGTGGAAGGTCAGCCCCAGCATTTT.

The table lists this clonotype with many counts. The chain carries TRBV14 and TRBJ2-1; 8 bases match TRBD1. The CDR3 sequence is 15 residues long. Germline assignment: CDR1 SGHDN and CDR2 FVKESK. Unmatched junction bases numbered 14, after V lost 2 bases and J lost 14 bases. The CDR3 region has the DNA TGTGCCAGCAGCCAACTTGTCCCGGGACAGGTTCGAGAGTTCTTC. It encodes CASSQLVPGQVREFF. The full variable domain, with the rest looked up from reference TRBV14 and TRBJ2-1, is EAGVTQFPSHSVIEKGQTVTLRCDPISGHDNLYWYRRVMGKEIKFLLHFVKESKQDESGMPNNRFLAERTGGTYSTLKVQPAELEDSGVYFCASSQLVPGQVREFFGPGTRLTVL.

The gene calls are TRBV5-1 and TRBJ1-2; no reliable D call. The CDR3 is made up of 13 amino acids. CDR1 SGHRS and CDR2 YFSETQ come from the germline V gene. V was clipped by 8 bases and J by 1 base, with 12 bases between them. The CDR3 spells CASRRSGNYGYTF. The CDR3 DNA reads as TGCGCCAGTCGCCGCAGTGGTAACTATGGCTACACCTTC.

This clonotype was found many times. The V gene is TRBV4-2, the J gene TRBJ1-1; 12 bases match TRBD1. The CDR3 runs to 17 residues. The germline gives CDR1 LGHNA, CDR2 YNFKEQ. With V trimmed by 2 bases and J by 3 bases, 7 bases remained unmatched. CDR3 amino acids: CASSQLGTGGADTEAFF. CDR3 DNA sequence: TGTGCCAGCAGCCAATTAGGGACAGGGGGCGCCGACACTGAAGCTTTCTTT.

This clonotype showed up many times. Germline and junction disagree at one end, which may indicate a read error. The chain has TRBV3-1 and TRBJ2-1; the match to TRBD2 covers 7 bases. From germline, CDR1 is LGHDT and CDR2 YNNKEL (reference sequence). The length of the CDR3 is 13 residues. DNA for the CDR3: TGTGCCAGCAGCCAAGTTGCGGGAGATGAGCAGTTTTTC. Amino acid sequence: CASSQVAGDEQFF.

On this clonotype itself: This clone may be a read error of a much larger clone one base away. The V call is TRBV20-1, the J call TRBJ2-7, with TRBD1 matching 11 bases. Per germline, CDR1 DFQATT and CDR2 SNEGSKA (reference sequence). The CDR3 is 15 residues long. CDR3 DNA sequence: TGCAGTGCTAGAGAAGGGACAGGGGGTCACTACGGGCAGTACTTC. Protein product: CSAREGTGGHYGQYF.

This clonotype has a count of ten or more. A read error may produce the germline difference seen at one junction end. V and J are TRBV28 and TRBJ2-3, with D unresolved. The CDR3 extends over 11 amino acids. The germline V gene has CDR1 MDHEN and CDR2 SYDVKM. In nucleotides, the CDR3 is TGTGCCAGTAGTTATACAGATACGCAGTATTTT. This translates into CASSYTDTQYF.

This clonotype was seen many times. This sequence joins TRBV12-3 or TRBV12-4 and TRBJ1-1; D is unresolved. This CDR3 has 17 residues. Trimming took off 6 bases at V and 0 bases at J, with 20 bases between the two ends. The CDR3 here is CASRVRVIGEVNTEAFF. The DNA for the CDR3 is TGTGCCAGCAGGGTTCGGGTGATTGGAGAGGTGAACACTGAAGCTTTCTTT.

This clonotype appeared many times. This chain links TRBV12-3 or TRBV12-4 with TRBJ1-5, with a tentative D call TRBD1 (5 bases). Deletions cut 6 bases from V and 0 bases from J, with 12 bases between. The CDR3 has 15 residues. The DNA of the CDR3 is TGTGCCAGCAGCCTCGACGGGGGTAGCAATCAGCCCCAGCATTTT. This sequence encodes CASSLDGGSNQPQHF.

The J gene is TRBJ2-1, the V gene TRBV30, with 13 bases identical to TRBD2. Unmatched junction bases numbered 12, after V lost 3 bases and J lost 10 bases. The CDR3 sequence is 16 residues long. Germline lookup yields CDR1 GTSNPN and CDR2 SVGIG (reference sequence). For the CDR3, the DNA is TGTGCCTGGAGAACTAGCGGGGGGGGGTGGACGATGGAGCAGTTCTTC. Its protein is CAWRTSGGGWTMEQFF.